In its sample, the clone carrying this T cell receptor (beta chain) was seen many times. What it recognizes is unknown. The record originates from a study of T-cell memory formation after mild COVID-19. General study results and limits: Balance between CD4 and CD8 was seen in clones contracting day 15 to 85, and a CD4+ lean was seen in later expanders. CD4+ clones that contracted lay mainly in CM and EM; CD8+ ones lay in EMRA. Still unconfirmed is whether the second-wave clones peaking on day 37 recognized SARS-CoV-2.

J was trimmed by 5 bases and V by 5 bases; bases with no gene match: 15. The CDR3 spans 17 residues. Germline CDR1 MGHRA, CDR2 YSYEKL. TCRalpha and TCRbeta libraries used 5'RACE with constant-segment primers and UMIs. In TCRdb, the 5' RACE reads were re-called with MiXCR into one record per CDR3 protein. The sample includes about 210,000 distinct CDR3 sequences, around 30% of them seen just once. V gene TRBV4-1 combines with J gene TRBJ2-7; 10 bases fit TRBD1. Specimen: PBMCs or a T cell subset sorted from them (not recorded which). The clonotype originates from an adult woman who had mild COVID-19 (a few samples of this study predate the infection). Cell type and time point are not known. CDR3 DNA sequence: TGCGCCAGCAGCTTAAGTTGGACAGGGGGGGCAATCGACGAGCAGTACTTC. Amino acids: CASSLSWTGGAIDEQYF.